The rows below give T cell receptor beta chains drawn from one sample of a study of OX40 agonist ivuxolimab in advanced cancers. TCRdb's copy holds only in-frame clones and misses some; the assay was immunoSEQ multiplex PCR. The table includes about 25,000 clones, roughly three quarters detected once. Here the sequenced sample was CD4+ or CD8+ T cells sorted from blood, taken in a trial of the OX40 agonist ivuxolimab. The receptors were gathered from an adult with an advanced solid tumor such as melanoma, head and neck, liver or kidney cancer. The CDR3 runs from the conserved cysteine through the conserved F or W. D genes are given only for firm matches. Not every row has a clone size; where given, it reads once, few, many or a size class.

V,J,size,D,length,DNA,CDR3
TRBV25-1,TRBJ1-2,.,.,12,TGTGCCAGCAGTGAGGGAGTGAATGGCTACACCTTC,CASSEGVNGYTF
TRBV2,TRBJ1-1,.,.,15,TGTGCCAGCAGTGACTCACATACCTTGAACACTGAAGCTTTCTTT,CASSDSHTLNTEAFF
TRBV29-1,TRBJ1-4,.,TRBD1,16,TGCAGCGTTGAGGGGGACAGGGGGGACACTAATGAAAAACTGTTTTTT,CSVEGDRGDTNEKLFF
TRBV2,TRBJ2-7,.,TRBD2,14,TGTGCCAGCGAAGTAGCGGGAGGGCCCTCCGAGCAGTACTTC,CASEVAGGPSEQYF
TRBV19,TRBJ2-2,once,.,14,TGTGCCAGTAGTATAGACAGGACCTCTATGATGCTGTTTTTT,CASSIDRTSMMLFF
TRBV6-1,TRBJ1-1,.,TRBD1,16,TGTGCCAGCAGTGAAATGGGGACAGGCATGAACACTGAAGCTTTCTTT,CASSEMGTGMNTEAFF
TRBV15,TRBJ2-2,.,TRBD1,17,TGTGCCACCAGCAGAGATCTAGGACAGGGGAACACCGGGGAGCTGTTTTTT,CATSRDLGQGNTGELFF
TRBV7-2,TRBJ2-7,few,.,14,TGTGCCAGCAGTCCGCCGGCGGGGCCCTACGAGCAGTACTTC,CASSPPAGPYEQYF
TRBV5-1,TRBJ2-7,.,TRBD1,14,TGCGCCAGCAGCCCGACAGGGAAACCCTACGAGCAGTACTTC,CASSPTGKPYEQYF
TRBV5-4,TRBJ1-2,.,.,14,TGTGCCAGCAGCGAAACCACAGGGAGGGATGGCTACACCTTC,CASSETTGRDGYTF
TRBV10-3,TRBJ2-3,.,TRBD2,14,TGTGCCATCAGTACCGGACTAGGCACAGATACGCAGTATTTT,CAISTGLGTDTQYF
TRBV2,TRBJ2-2,.,TRBD2,16,TGTGCCAGCAGCGTGGAACTAGCGGGGGTCGACGGGGAGCTGTTTTTT,CASSVELAGVDGELFF
TRBV6-1,TRBJ2-5,.,TRBD1,15,TGTGCCAGCAGTGTCGACAGGGCCCACCAAGAGACCCAGTACTTC,CASSVDRAHQETQYF
TRBV7-9,TRBJ2-3,.,TRBD1,15,TGTGCCAGCAGTTCCACAGGGGGCGCAACAGATACGCAGTATTTT,CASSSTGGATDTQYF
TRBV11-3,TRBJ1-1,medium-sized,.,13,TGTGCCAGCAGCTTAATTCCGAACACTGAAGCTTTCTTT,CASSLIPNTEAFF
TRBV9,TRBJ2-1,.,TRBD2,16,TGTGCCAGCAGCTTTGAAGCGGGAGTAGGTTACAATGAGCAGTTCTTC,CASSFEAGVGYNEQFF
TRBV19,TRBJ1-1,.,TRBD1,13,TGTGCCAGTAGTGGGACAGGGGAAACTGAAGCTTTCTTT,CASSGTGETEAFF
TRBV9,TRBJ1-5,.,.,12,TGTGCCTCCGGGATAGGCAATCAGCCCCAGCATTTT,CASGIGNQPQHF